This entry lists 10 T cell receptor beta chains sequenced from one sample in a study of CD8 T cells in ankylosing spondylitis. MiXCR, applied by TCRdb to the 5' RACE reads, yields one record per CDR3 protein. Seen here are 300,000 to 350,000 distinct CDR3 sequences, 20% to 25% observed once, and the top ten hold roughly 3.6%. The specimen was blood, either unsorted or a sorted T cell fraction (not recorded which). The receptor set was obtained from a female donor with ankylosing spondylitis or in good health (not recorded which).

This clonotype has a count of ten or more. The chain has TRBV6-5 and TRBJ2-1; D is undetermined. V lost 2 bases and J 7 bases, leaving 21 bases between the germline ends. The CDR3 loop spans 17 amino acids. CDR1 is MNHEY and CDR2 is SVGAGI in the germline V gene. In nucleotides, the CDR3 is TGTGCCAGCAGTTACGAATTTGGAAGAGGCAGTCGTAATGAGCAGTTCTTC. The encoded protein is CASSYEFGRGSRNEQFF.

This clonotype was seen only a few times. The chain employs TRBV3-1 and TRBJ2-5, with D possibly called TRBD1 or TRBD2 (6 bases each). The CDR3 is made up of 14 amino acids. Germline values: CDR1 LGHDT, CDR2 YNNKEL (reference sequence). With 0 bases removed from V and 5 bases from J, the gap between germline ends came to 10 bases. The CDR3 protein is CASSQDLGGETQYF. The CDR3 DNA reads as TGTGCCAGCAGCCAAGATTTGGGGGGCGAGACCCAGTACTTC.

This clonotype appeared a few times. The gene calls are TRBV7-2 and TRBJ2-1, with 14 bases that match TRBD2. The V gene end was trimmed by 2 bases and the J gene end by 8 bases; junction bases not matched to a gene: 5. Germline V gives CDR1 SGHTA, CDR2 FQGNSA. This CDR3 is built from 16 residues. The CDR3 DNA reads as TGTGCCAGCAGCTTATCGGGACTAGCGGGAGCTTATGAGCAGTTCTTC. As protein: CASSLSGLAGAYEQFF.

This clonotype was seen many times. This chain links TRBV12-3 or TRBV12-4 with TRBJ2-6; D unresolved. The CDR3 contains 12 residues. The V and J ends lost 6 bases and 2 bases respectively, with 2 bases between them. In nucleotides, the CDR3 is TGTGCCAGCAGGCCTGGGGCCAACGTCCTGACTTTC. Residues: CASRPGANVLTF.

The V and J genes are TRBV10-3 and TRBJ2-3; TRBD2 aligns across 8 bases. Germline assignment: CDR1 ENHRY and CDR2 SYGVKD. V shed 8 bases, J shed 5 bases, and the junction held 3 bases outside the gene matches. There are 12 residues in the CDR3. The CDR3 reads CAIGLARDTQYF. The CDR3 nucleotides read TGTGCCATCGGACTAGCTCGAGATACGCAGTATTTT.

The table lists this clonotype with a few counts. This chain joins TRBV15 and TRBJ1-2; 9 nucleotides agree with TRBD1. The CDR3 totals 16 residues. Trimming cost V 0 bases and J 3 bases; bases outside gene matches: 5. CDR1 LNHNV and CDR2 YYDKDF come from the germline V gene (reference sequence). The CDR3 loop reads CATSRDPRQGDYGYTF. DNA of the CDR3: TGTGCCACCAGCAGAGATCCGAGACAGGGGGACTATGGCTACACCTTC.

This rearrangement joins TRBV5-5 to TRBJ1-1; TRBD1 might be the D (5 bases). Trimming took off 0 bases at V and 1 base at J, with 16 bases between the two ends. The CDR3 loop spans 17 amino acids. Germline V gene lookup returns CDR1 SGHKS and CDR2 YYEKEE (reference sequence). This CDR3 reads CASSLAGGAGGNTEAFF. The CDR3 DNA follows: TGTGCCAGCAGCTTGGCCGGGGGTGCAGGTGGGAACACTGAAGCTTTCTTT. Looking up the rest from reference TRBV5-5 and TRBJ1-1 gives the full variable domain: DAGVTQSPTHLIKTRGQQVTLRCSPISGHKSVSWYQQVLGQGPQFIFQYYEKEERGRGNFPDRFSARQFPNYSSELNVNALLLGDSALYLCASSLAGGAGGNTEAFFGQGTRLTVV.

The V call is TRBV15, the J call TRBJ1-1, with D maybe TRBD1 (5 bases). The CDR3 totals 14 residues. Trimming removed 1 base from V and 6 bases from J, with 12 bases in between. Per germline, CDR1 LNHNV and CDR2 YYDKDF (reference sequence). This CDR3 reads CATSRATASSEAFF. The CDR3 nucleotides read TGTGCCACCAGCAGAGCGACAGCTAGCTCTGAAGCTTTCTTT.

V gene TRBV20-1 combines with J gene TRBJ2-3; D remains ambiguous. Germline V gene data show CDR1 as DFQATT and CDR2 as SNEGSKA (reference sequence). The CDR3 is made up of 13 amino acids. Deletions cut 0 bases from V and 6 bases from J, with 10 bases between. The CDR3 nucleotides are TGCAGTGCTAGAGATCTAGGGCAGGATACGCAGTATTTT. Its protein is CSARDLGQDTQYF.

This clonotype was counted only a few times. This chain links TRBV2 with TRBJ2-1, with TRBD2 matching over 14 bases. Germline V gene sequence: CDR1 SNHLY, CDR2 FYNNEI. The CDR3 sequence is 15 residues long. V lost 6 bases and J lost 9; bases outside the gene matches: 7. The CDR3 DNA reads TGTGCCAGCAGCCCCGGGACTAGCGGGAGTGGTGAGCAGTTCTTC. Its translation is CASSPGTSGSGEQFF.